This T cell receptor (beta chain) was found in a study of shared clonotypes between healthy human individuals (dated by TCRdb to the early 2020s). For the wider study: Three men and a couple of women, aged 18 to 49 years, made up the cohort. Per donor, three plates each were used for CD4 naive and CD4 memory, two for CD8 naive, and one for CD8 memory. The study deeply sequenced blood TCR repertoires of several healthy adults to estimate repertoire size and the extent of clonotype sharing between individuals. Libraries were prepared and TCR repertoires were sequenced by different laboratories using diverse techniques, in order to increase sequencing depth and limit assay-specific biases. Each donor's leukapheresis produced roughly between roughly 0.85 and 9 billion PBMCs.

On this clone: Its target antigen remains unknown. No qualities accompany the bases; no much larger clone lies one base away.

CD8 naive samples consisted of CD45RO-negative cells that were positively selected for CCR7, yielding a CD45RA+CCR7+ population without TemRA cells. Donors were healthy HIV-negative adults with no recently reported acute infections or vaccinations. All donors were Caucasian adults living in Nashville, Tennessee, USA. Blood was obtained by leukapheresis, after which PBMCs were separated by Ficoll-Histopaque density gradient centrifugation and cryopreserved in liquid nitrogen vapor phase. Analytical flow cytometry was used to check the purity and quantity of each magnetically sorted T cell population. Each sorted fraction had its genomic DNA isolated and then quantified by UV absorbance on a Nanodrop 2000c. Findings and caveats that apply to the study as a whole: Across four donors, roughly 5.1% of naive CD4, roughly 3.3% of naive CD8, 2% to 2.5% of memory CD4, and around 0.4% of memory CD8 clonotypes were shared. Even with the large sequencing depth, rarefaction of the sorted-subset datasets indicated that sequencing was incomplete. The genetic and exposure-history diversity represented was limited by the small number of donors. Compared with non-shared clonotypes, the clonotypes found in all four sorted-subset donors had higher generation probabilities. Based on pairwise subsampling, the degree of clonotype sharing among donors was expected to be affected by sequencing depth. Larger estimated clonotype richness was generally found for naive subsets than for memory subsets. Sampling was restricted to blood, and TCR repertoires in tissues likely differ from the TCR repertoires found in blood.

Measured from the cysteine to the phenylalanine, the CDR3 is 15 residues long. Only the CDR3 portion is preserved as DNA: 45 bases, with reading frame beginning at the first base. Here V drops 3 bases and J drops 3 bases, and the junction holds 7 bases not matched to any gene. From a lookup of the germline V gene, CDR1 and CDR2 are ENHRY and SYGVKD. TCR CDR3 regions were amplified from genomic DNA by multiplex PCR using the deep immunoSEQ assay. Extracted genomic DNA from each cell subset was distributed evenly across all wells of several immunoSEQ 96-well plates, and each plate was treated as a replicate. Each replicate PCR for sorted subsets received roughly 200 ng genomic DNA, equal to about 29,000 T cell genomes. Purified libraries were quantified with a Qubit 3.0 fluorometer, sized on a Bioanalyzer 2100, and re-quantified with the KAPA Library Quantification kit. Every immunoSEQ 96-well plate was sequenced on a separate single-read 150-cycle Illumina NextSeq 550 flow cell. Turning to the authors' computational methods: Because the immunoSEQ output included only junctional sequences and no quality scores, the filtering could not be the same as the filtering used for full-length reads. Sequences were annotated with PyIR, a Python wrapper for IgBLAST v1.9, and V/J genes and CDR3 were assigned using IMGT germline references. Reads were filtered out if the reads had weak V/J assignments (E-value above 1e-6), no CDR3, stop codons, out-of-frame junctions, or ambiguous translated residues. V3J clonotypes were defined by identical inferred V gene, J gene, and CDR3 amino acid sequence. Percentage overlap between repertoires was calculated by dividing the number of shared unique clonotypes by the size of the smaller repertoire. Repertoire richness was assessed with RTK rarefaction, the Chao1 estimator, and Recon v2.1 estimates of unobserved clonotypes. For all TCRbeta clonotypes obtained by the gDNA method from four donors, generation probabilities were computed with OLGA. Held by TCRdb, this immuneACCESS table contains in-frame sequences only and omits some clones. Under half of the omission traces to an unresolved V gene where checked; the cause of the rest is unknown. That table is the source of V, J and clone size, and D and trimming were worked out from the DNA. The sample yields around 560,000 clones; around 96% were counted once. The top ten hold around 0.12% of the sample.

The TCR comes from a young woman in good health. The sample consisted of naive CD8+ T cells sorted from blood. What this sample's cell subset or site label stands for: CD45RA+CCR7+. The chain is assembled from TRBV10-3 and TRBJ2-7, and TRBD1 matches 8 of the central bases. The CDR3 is CAISEPGQGNYEQYF. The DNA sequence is TGTGCCATCAGTGAACCCGGACAGGGAAACTACGAGCAGTACTTC.